This TCR beta chain was identified in a study of blood T cell repertoires in COVID-19. The CDR3 spans 15 residues. V lost 3 bases to trimming and J lost 4 bases, with 13 bases between them. Germline V gene lookup returns CDR1 KGHSH and CDR2 LQKENI. The protocol was immunoSEQ multiplex PCR, while the TCRdb copy is restricted to in-frame clones and leaves out a portion. This table has roughly 340,000 clones, about nine tenths appearing once. The receptor was derived from a woman in her forties or fifties with COVID-19, enrolled during active disease. V usage is TRBV18 and J usage is TRBJ2-1, with D perhaps TRBD2 (5 bases). The specimen sequenced was peripheral blood. CDR3 in amino acids: CASSPRVRGYNEQFF. The CDR3, as DNA: TGTGCCAGCTCACCCCGGGTTCGCGGGTACAATGAGCAGTTCTTC. Full variable domain (missing parts from reference TRBV18 and TRBJ2-1): NAGVMQNPRHLVRRRGQEARLRCSPMKGHSHVYWYRQLPEEGLKFMVYLQKENIIDESGMPKERFSAEFPKEGPSILRIQQVVRGDSAAYFCASSPRVRGYNEQFFGPGTRLTVL.